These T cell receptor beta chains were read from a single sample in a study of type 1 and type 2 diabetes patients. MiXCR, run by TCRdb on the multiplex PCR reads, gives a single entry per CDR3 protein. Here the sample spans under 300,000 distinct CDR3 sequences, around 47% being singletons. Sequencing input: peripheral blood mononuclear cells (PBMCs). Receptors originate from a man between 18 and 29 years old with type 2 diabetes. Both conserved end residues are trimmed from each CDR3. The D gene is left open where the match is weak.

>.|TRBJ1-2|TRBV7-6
ASSLGSGSSYGYT
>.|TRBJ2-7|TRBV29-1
SVVSGDYEQY
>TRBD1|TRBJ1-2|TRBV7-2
ASRAGGSVGYGYT
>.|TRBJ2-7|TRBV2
ASSAWYEQY
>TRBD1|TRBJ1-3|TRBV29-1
SVETGGNTIY
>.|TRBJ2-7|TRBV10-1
ASIDGSYEQY
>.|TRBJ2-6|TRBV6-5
ASGTQNSGANVLT
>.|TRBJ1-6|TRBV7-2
ASSLEGMNSPLH
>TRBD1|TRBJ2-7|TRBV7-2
ASSLDRSSYEQY
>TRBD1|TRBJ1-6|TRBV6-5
ATRTGSNSPLH
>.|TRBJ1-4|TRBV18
ASSPAAAAEKLF
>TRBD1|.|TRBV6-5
ASSYARTGYEQY
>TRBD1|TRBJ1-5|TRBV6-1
ASSPQGDGPQH
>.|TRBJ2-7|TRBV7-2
ASSFRTTQKYEQY
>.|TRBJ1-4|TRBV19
ASRRGSRTVANEKLF
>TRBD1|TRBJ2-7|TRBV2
ASSAQGVIEQY
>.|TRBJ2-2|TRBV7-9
ASSLPRLADTRQGATGELF
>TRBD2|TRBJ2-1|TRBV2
ASSVRTSGESYNEQF
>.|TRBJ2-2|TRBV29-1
SVLANTGELF
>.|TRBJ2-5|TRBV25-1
ASSELLGSKETQY
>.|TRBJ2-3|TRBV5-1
ASSLVVGATDTQY
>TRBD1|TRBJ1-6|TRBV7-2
ASSISRQGFGVESLH
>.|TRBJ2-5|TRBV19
ASSLSQGRETQH
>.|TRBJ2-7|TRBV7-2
ASSGVQGIVYEQY
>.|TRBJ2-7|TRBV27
ASSLLGKGYEQY
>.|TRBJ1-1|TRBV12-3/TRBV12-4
ASSFRSEAF
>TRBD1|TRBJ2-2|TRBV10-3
AISQTGTETGELF
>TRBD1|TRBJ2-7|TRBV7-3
ASSLTGADEQY
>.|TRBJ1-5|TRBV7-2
ATSDQRWPWGQPQH
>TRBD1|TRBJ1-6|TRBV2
ASTQGVYNSPLH
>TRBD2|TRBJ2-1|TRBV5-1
ASSLARTSGPNEQF
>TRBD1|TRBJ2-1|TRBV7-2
ASTTGQGQQF
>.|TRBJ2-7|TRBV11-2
ASSFSRSYVQY
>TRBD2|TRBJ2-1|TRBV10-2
ASSDLAGGPLQF
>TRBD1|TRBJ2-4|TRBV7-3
ASSRTGTGPKNIQY
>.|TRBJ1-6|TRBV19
ASSIGESISPLH
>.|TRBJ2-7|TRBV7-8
ASSSTRDPSYEQY
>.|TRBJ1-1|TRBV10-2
ASSEGFRTEAF
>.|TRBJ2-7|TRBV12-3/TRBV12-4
ASSFPLGGDSYEQY
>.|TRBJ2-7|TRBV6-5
ASSYLGGGTHYEQY
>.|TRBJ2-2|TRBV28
ASREGRGTGELF
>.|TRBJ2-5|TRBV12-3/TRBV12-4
ASSFVRDARKTQY
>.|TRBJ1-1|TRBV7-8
ASSYMATMNTEAF
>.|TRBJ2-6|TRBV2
ASKEALYSGANVLT
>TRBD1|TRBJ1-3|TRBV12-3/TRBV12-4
ASRTGGSGNTIY
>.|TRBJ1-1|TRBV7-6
ASSTREGTEAF